This T cell receptor (beta chain) was documented in a study of blood T cell repertoires in COVID-19. Background on the study: Samples taken during acute and convalescent COVID-19 were collected in the United States, Italy and Spain. T cells, B-cell-depleted T cells, or PBMCs supplied cDNA or gDNA.

On this clone itself: The sample carries other DNA sequences with the same CDR3.

Seattle-derived patients entered the study during active infection and were followed longitudinally. In the authors' workflow: Reference gene primers were amplified, and this amplification served to estimate nucleated cell counts. Clones were read by immunoSEQ multiplex PCR, and TCRdb kept only the in-frame ones, dropping some. That table furnishes V, J and clone size, whereas the DNA furnished D and trimming. This sample has over 250,000 clones, with approximately 86% found just once. CDR1 SEHNR and CDR2 FQNEAQ come from the germline V gene (reference sequence). Trimming pared 1 base from V and 2 bases from J, leaving 6 bases between. This CDR3 is 14 amino acids long.

Specimen: peripheral blood. V gene TRBV7-9 combines with J gene TRBJ1-5; maybe TRBD1 (5 bases). This TCR derives from a woman aged 70-85 years with COVID-19, enrolled during active disease. DNA of the CDR3: TGTGCCAGCAGCTTAGGGGGGGGCAATCAGCCCCAGCATTTT. Protein sequence: CASSLGGGNQPQHF.